A single T cell receptor (beta chain) is shown here with its context. This clone was found a few times. Its recognized antigen is unknown. The record has no base qualities; no much larger clone is one base away. The record originates from a study of beta chain features in type 1 diabetes (dated by TCRdb to 2016 to 2019). With respect to the entire study: Mean age, gender distribution, total cell number and subset yield did not differ between patients and healthy donors. Naive and central memory subsets were obtained from all 30 or so donors, but regulatory and stem cell-like memory subsets were isolated from only 8 patients and 8 healthy donors. A total of roughly 100 million sorted cells were examined across all samples, and RNA yield correlated strongly with the number of cells per subset. In the study, TCRB repertoires of sorted circulating CD4+ T cell subsets from recently diagnosed type 1 diabetes patients were compared with those of matched healthy donors. What the work shows at the level of the full study, not this receptor alone: Because cDNA was sequenced instead of genomic DNA, highly expressing activated cells could be over-represented, though the groups showed no difference in activation or CD3 levels. Because small numbers of individuals were included in the HLA sub-analyses, any influence of HLA type on TCRB rearrangement was left unresolved. Patients with type 1 diabetes made fewer insertions and deleted more nucleotides at VDJ recombination sites, implying thymic rearrangement abnormalities. Naive, central memory and regulatory TCRB repertoires appeared to be more alike among patients than among healthy donors. In all four CD4+ subsets, TCRB CDR3 length was moderately but significantly shorter in type 1 diabetes patients. PCR may preferentially amplify shorter templates, but because patient and control samples were amplified and corrected together, any resulting skew would affect both groups equally.

The entire amount of isolated RNA was reverse transcribed using the High Capacity cDNA Reverse Transcription Kit, so the sequenced TCRB transcripts were expressed ones. Deep immunoSEQ sequencing was applied to naive, central memory and regulatory T cell samples, giving an average of about 3.8 million total reads per sample. After sorted cells were lysed in RLT buffer, RNA was extracted with DNase-treated RNeasy Micro or Mini kits, with the choice depending on cell number. To prevent cross-contamination, every cell subset was processed on its own, while patient and healthy donor samples were processed together. The immunoSEQ multiplex PCR was used to amplify TCRB sequences from cDNA, generating 87-bp fragments that spanned the CDR3 region. Sequencing of the amplicons was performed on the Illumina HiSeq platform. In the source study's methods: Synthetic template baselines were used to correct PCR bias computationally, reads within Hamming distance 2 were collapsed together, and singletons that could not be merged were discarded. By aligning reads against IMGT, V, D and J genes, CDR3 length, and insertions or deletions at six rearrangement sites were assigned. Within each subset, clonotype counts were normalized to the number of sorted cells before true diversity and Gini coefficients were calculated with the tcR R package. The overlap coefficient, calculated on TCRB nucleotide sequences, was used to measure repertoire sharing. In TCRdb, the immuneACCESS table is reduced to in-frame sequences with V and J assigned. These tables do not hold every clone; where another copy was compared, an unresolved V gene accounts for under half, and the others remain unexplained. Clonal size and the V and J genes are those of that table, whereas D and trimming came from the DNA. This sample lists about 120,000 clones; around 15% were detected once. 2% to 2.5% of the sample is in the top ten clones.

V is cut by 0 bases and J by 3 bases, and the space between the germline ends is 8 bases. The CDR3 numbers 13 residues from cysteine through phenylalanine. The read is trimmed to its CDR3 DNA, 39 bases read in frame from base 1. For CDR1 and CDR2, the germline V gene (reference sequence) lists GTSNPN and SVGIG. From each donor, a single peripheral blood sample of 90 to 150 mL on average was drawn into heparinised tubes. A BD FACSAria II was used to sort naive, central memory, regulatory and stem cell-like memory CD4+ T cells with a panel that included CD45RO, CCR7, CD25, CD127, CD95 and CD27. Purity was above 95% for every sorted population. PBMCs were separated immediately by Lymphoprep density gradient centrifugation and were stained directly, without being cultured. Samples were stained and sorted in pairs, with one healthy donor and one patient per experiment, so that batch effects were minimized.

In this chain, TRBV30 is recombined with TRBJ1-2; the D gene lacks a confident call. The sequencing sample was made of central memory CD4+ T cells from blood. The source of this sequence is a man aged 25-45 years with type 1 diabetes. The DNA is TGTGCCTGGAGTGTAGAAGGGCACTATGGCTACACCTTC. It is translated as CAWSVEGHYGYTF.